This TCR beta chain was captured by sequencing in a study of tumor-infiltrating lymphocytes in localized non-small cell lung cancer. Across the study: From each patient, both tumor and uninvolved lung, non-adjacent to tumor, were sampled. Regarding the study as a whole: TCR sequencing covered a subset of patients with enough tissue.

Germline V gene data show CDR1 as SGHTS and CDR2 as YDEGEE. The germline V and J ends were trimmed by 0 bases and 2 bases, with 11 bases remaining between them. CDR3 length: 15 residues. This table comes from immunoSEQ multiplex PCR, and its TCRdb copy is limited to in-frame clones, with some not included. The data contain 11,000 to 15,000 clones, less than 75% of them singletons. Comment on this clone: Its antigen is currently unknown.

Input material: uninvolved lung tissue not adjacent to the tumor. This chain connects TRBV5-8 to TRBJ1-1; no clear D gene. The sequence was obtained from a human donor with non-small cell lung cancer. The CDR3 DNA is TGTGCCAGCAGCTTGGATCGAGTCTACAACACTGAAGCTTTCTTT. It translates to CASSLDRVYNTEAFF. Full variable domain (outside the CDR3, taken from reference TRBV5-8 and TRBJ1-1): EAGVTQSPTHLIKTRGQQATLRCSPISGHTSVYWYQQALGLGLQFLLWYDEGEERNRGNFPPRFSGRQFPNYSSELNVNALELEDSALYLCASSLDRVYNTEAFFGQGTRLTVV.